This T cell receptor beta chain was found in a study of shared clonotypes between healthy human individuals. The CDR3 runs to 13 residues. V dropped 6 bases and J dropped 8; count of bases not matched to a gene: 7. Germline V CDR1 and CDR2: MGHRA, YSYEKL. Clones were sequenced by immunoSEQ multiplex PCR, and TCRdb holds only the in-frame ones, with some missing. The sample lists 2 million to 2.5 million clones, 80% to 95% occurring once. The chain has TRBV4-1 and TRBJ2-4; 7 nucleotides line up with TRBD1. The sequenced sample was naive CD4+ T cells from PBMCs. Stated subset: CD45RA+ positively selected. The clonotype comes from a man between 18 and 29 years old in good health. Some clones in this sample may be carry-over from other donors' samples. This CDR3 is CASSLPQGDIQYF. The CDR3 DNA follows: TGCGCCAGCAGTTTACCTCAGGGGGACATTCAGTACTTC.